Listed below are T cell receptor beta chains from one sample, sequenced in a study of T cells in Graves' hyperthyroidism and ophthalmopathy. MiXCR, applied by TCRdb to the multiplex PCR reads, yields one record per CDR3 protein. This table holds about 710,000 distinct CDR3 sequences, about 16% found once. The material sequenced was blood. The receptors derive from a man aged 18 to 35 with Graves' hyperthyroidism. Both conserved end residues are part of each CDR3. A D gene is named only where the DNA matches it firmly. Clone size appears in some rows only: once, few, many, or a class for an expanded clone.

CDR3aa	CDR3nt	abundance	d_gene	j_gene	v_gene
CASSLFGRGPAEAFF	TGTGCCAGCAGTTTGTTCGGTAGGGGGCCCGCTGAAGCTTTCTTT	many	TRBD1	TRBJ1-1	TRBV27
CSVNPATQYF	TGCAGTGTTAACCCAGCGACCCAGTACTTC	-	-	TRBJ2-5	TRBV20-1
CASSPRHGRMLGELFF	TGTGCCAGCAGCCCCCGACATGGAAGGATGCTCGGGGAGCTGTTTTTT	few	-	TRBJ2-2	TRBV3-1
CASSYGLAGGEQYF	TGTGCCAGCAGCTACGGACTAGCGGGAGGTGAGCAGTACTTC	many	TRBD2	TRBJ2-7	TRBV12-3/TRBV12-4
CASSEKLAGNEQFF	TGTGCCAGCAGTGAGAAACTAGCGGGTAATGAGCAGTTCTTC	-	TRBD2	TRBJ2-1	TRBV2
CSALPDRDNEQYF	TGCAGTGCTCTCCCGGACAGGGACAACGAGCAGTACTTC	many	TRBD1	TRBJ2-7	TRBV20-1
CASTSLAGVGDTQYF	TGTGCCAGCACCTCACTAGCGGGAGTGGGAGATACGCAGTATTTT	many	TRBD2	TRBJ2-3	TRBV2
CASTQTGRTEAFF	TGTGCCAGCACCCAGACAGGGAGAACTGAAGCTTTCTTT	many	TRBD1	TRBJ1-1	TRBV6-1
CASSLSEGREQYF	TGTGCCAGCAGCTTAAGTGAGGGACGCGAGCAGTACTTC	-	-	TRBJ2-7	TRBV7-2
CSVVWAREVQETQYF	TGCAGCGTTGTATGGGCTCGGGAGGTACAAGAGACCCAGTACTTC	-	TRBD2	TRBJ2-5	TRBV29-1
CASSLAGRDEQYF	TGTGCCAGCAGCTTAGCGGGACGGGACGAGCAGTACTTC	-	-	TRBJ2-7	TRBV7-9
CASGSGGGADTQYF	TGTGCCAGCGGTAGCGGGGGGGGAGCAGATACGCAGTATTTT	-	TRBD2	TRBJ2-3	TRBV9
CASSLEVGGYEQYF	TGTGCCAGCAGCTTAGAAGTGGGAGGCTACGAGCAGTACTTC	-	-	TRBJ2-7	TRBV11-2
CASSRDRRQETQYF	TGTGCCAGCAGTCGGGACAGGAGGCAAGAGACCCAGTACTTC	many	TRBD1	TRBJ2-5	TRBV28
CASSGKAGQVELAGGSSYNEQFF	TGTGCCAGCAGTGGGAAGGCGGGACAGGTCGAACTAGCGGGGGGAAGCTCCTACAATGAGCAGTTCTTC	few	TRBD2	TRBJ2-1	TRBV6-1
CASSSGLDSPQYF	TGTGCCAGCAGCTCTGGCCTAGATTCTCCGCAGTACTTC	many	-	TRBJ2-7	TRBV13
CASSWGLAGARETQYF	TGTGCCAGCAGCTGGGGACTAGCGGGAGCACGAGAGACCCAGTACTTC	-	TRBD2	TRBJ2-5	TRBV7-3
CASSCEMAGDAQYF	TGTGCCAGCAGCTGCGAGATGGCGGGGGATGCGCAGTATTTT	-	TRBD2	TRBJ2-3	TRBV7-2
CATPSDRVFYEQYF	TGTGCCACCCCTTCCGACAGGGTGTTCTACGAGCAGTACTTC	many	TRBD1	TRBJ2-7	TRBV28
CASSPPARENTGELFF	TGCGCCAGCAGCCCCCCGGCGCGGGAGAACACCGGGGAGCTGTTTTTT	few	-	TRBJ2-2	TRBV4-1
CASSLDVTSSYEQYF	TGTGCCAGCAGCTTAGATGTGACTAGCAGCTACGAGCAGTACTTC	few	TRBD2	TRBJ2-7	TRBV7-2
CASRPAGQGANQPQHF	TGTGCCAGCAGGCCGGCCGGACAGGGGGCCAATCAGCCCCAGCATTTT	few	TRBD1	TRBJ1-5	TRBV28
CASSPSLWFTGELFF	TGTGCCAGCAGCCCTAGCCTGTGGTTCACCGGGGAGCTGTTTTTT	few	-	TRBJ2-2	TRBV3-1
CASSPGFSHEKLFF	TGTGCCAGCAGTCCCGGATTCTCGCATGAAAAACTGTTTTTT	-	-	TRBJ1-4	TRBV12-3/TRBV12-4
CASSPLREGQPQHF	TGTGCCAGTAGTCCCCTCAGGGAAGGTCAGCCCCAGCATTTT	-	-	TRBJ1-5	TRBV19
CASRGRGVDQPQHF	TGTGCCAGCCGCGGTCGAGGGGTGGATCAGCCCCAGCATTTT	-	-	TRBJ1-5	TRBV6-2/TRBV6-3
CASSESRGAGANVLTF	TGCGCCAGCAGTGAGTCGAGGGGCGCTGGGGCCAACGTCCTGACTTTC	-	-	TRBJ2-6	TRBV10-1
CASSTEGNEQFF	TGTGCCAGCAGCACCGAGGGTAATGAGCAGTTCTTC	many	-	TRBJ2-1	TRBV7-2
CASSLNGGLKYQETQYF	TGTGCCAGCAGCCTAAATGGGGGGTTGAAGTACCAAGAGACCCAGTACTTC	few	-	TRBJ2-5	TRBV6-1
CSAFLQGGYTEAFF	TGCAGTGCCTTTTTACAGGGGGGGTACACTGAAGCTTTCTTT	many	TRBD1	TRBJ1-1	TRBV20-1